The rows below give T cell receptor beta chains drawn from one sample of a study of T-cell memory formation after mild COVID-19. TCRdb independently ran MiXCR on the 5' RACE reads; one entry per CDR3 protein. Of about 560,000 distinct CDR3 sequences listed, 17% are singletons. Input material: PBMCs or a T cell subset sorted from them (not recorded which). The source is an adult woman who had mild COVID-19 (a few samples of this study predate the infection). Cell type and time point are not known. Each CDR3 is given with its conserved first and last residue. A D gene is named only where the DNA matches it firmly. Rows give clone size only sometimes, using once, few, many, or a class for an expanded clone.

size: few; J: TRBJ2-7; D: TRBD2; V: TRBV3-1; length: 14; CDR3: CASSPAPGGWEQYF; DNA: TGTGCCAGCAGTCCCGCCCCGGGAGGGTGGGAGCAGTACTTC
size: -; J: TRBJ1-1; D: -; V: TRBV5-1; length: 15; CDR3: CASSISGGGSTEAFF; DNA: TGCGCCAGCAGCATCTCCGGGGGCGGGAGCACTGAAGCTTTCTTT
size: -; J: TRBJ2-7; D: -; V: TRBV5-1; length: 16; CDR3: CASSLGHAATDYEQYF; DNA: TGCGCCAGCAGCCTGGGACATGCGGCGACCGACTACGAGCAGTACTTC
size: -; J: TRBJ1-4; D: -; V: TRBV20-1; length: 14; CDR3: CSARDPKTGEKLFF; DNA: TGCAGTGCTAGAGACCCTAAGACAGGTGAAAAACTGTTTTTT
size: -; J: TRBJ1-1; D: -; V: TRBV6-6; length: 13; CDR3: CASSWTDSTEAFF; DNA: TGTGCCAGCAGTTGGACAGACTCCACTGAAGCTTTCTTT
size: many; J: TRBJ2-5; D: TRBD2; V: TRBV4-3; length: 14; CDR3: CASSQTSGRETQYF; DNA: TGCGCCAGCAGCCAGACTAGCGGGAGAGAGACCCAGTACTTC
size: -; J: TRBJ1-2; D: -; V: TRBV29-1; length: 13; CDR3: CSVAKGSNYGYTF; DNA: TGCAGCGTTGCCAAGGGATCTAACTATGGCTACACCTTC
size: few; J: TRBJ2-7; D: -; V: TRBV7-9; length: 14; CDR3: CASSLDSLSYEQYF; DNA: TGTGCCAGCAGCTTAGACAGCCTCTCCTACGAGCAGTACTTC
size: few; J: TRBJ2-7; D: TRBD1; V: TRBV12-3/TRBV12-4; length: 15; CDR3: CATRQGAYSSYEQYF; DNA: TGTGCCACTAGACAGGGGGCCTACAGCTCCTACGAGCAGTACTTC
size: few; J: TRBJ2-5; D: -; V: TRBV29-1; length: 16; CDR3: CSVEGTQSSFQETQYF; DNA: TGCAGCGTTGAGGGGACACAAAGTTCATTCCAAGAGACCCAGTACTTC
size: -; J: TRBJ2-3; D: TRBD2; V: TRBV12-3/TRBV12-4; length: 15; CDR3: CASSLGGGGADTQYF; DNA: TGTGCCAGCAGTTTAGGGGGCGGGGGGGCAGATACGCAGTATTTT
size: -; J: TRBJ1-5; D: -; V: TRBV6-2/TRBV6-3; length: 14; CDR3: CASTPTFSNQPQHF; DNA: TGTGCCAGCACCCCGACATTTAGCAATCAGCCCCAGCATTTT